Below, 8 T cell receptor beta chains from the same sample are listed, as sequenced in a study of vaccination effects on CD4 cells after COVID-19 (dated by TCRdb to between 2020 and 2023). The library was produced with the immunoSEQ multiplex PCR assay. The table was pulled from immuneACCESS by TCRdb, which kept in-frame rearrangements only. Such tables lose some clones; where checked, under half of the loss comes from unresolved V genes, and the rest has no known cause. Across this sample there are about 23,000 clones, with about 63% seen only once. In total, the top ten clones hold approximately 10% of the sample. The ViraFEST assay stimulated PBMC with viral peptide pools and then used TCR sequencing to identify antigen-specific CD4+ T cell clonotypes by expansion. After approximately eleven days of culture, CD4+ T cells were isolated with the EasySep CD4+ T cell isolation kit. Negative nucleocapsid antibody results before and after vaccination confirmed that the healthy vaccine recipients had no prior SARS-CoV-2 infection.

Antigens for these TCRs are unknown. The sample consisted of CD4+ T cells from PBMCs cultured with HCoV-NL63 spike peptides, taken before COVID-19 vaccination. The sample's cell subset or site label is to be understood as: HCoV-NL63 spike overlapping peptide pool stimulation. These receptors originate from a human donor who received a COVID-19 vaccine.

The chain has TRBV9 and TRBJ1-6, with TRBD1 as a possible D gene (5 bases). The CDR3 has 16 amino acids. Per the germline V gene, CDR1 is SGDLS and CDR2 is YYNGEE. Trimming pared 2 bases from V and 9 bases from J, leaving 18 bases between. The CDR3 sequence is CASSVYTGTGTSPLHF. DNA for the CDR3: TGTGCCAGCAGCGTTTATACCGGGACGGGGACTTCACCCCTCCACTTT.

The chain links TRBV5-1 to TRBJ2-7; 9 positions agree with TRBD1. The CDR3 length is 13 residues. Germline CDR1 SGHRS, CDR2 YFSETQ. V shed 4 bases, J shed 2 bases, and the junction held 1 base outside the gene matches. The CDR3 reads CASSGDRAYEQYF. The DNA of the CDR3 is TGCGCCAGCAGCGGGGACAGGGCCTACGAGCAGTACTTC. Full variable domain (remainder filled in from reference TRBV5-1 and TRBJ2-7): KAGVTQTPRYLIKTRGQQVTLSCSPISGHRSVSWYQQTPGQGLQFLFEYFSETQRNKGNFPGRFSGRQFSNSRSEMNVSTLELGDSALYLCASSGDRAYEQYFGPGTRLTVT.

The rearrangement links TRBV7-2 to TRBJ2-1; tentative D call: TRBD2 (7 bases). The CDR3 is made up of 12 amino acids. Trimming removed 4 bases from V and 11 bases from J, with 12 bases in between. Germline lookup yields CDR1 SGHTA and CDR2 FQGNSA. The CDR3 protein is CASSSRGGQQFF. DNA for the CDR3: TGTGCCAGCAGCTCTAGGGGGGGTCAGCAGTTCTTC.

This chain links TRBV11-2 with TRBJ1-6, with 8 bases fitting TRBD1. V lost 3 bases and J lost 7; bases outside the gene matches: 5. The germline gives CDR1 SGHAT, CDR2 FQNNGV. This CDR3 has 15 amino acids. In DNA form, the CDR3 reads TGTGCCAGCAGCTTGGACAGGGCTTTGAATTCACCCCTCCACTTT. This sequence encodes CASSLDRALNSPLHF.

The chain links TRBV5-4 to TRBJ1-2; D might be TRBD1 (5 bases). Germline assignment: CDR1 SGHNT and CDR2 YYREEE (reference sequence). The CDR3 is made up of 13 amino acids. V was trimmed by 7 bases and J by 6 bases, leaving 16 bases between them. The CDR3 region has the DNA TGTGCCAGCCACGGGACCCCTAAAGATGGCTACACCTTC. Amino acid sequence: CASHGTPKDGYTF.

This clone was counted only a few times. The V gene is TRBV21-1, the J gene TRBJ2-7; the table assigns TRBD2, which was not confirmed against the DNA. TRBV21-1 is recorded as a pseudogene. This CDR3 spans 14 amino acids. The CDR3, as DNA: TGTGCCAGCAGCAAGGGACTAGCGGCCTACGAGCAGTACTTC. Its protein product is CASSKGLAAYEQYF.

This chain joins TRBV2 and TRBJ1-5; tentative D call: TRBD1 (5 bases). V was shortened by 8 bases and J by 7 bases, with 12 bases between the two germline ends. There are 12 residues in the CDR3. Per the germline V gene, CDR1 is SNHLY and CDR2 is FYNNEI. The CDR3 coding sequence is TGTGCCAGCTCGGGGCCAGGCCAGCCCCAGCATTTT. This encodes CASSGPGQPQHF.

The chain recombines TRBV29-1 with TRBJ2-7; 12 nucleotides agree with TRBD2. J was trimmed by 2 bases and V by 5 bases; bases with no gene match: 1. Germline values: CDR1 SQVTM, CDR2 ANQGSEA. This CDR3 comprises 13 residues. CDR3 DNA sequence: TGCAGCGTTTGGACTAGCGGGGCCTACGAGCAGTACTTC. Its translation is CSVWTSGAYEQYF.